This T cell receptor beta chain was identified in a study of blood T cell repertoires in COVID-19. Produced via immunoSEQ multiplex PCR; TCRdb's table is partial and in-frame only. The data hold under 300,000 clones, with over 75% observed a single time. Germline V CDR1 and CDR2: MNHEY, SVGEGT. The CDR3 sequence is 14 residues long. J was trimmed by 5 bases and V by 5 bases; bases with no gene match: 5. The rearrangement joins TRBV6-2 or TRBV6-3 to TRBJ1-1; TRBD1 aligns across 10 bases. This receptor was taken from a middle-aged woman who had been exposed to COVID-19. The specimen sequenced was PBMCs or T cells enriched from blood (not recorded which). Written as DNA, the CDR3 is TGTGCCAGCAGTATCGACAGGGGGCGAACTGAAGCTTTCTTT. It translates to CASSIDRGRTEAFF.